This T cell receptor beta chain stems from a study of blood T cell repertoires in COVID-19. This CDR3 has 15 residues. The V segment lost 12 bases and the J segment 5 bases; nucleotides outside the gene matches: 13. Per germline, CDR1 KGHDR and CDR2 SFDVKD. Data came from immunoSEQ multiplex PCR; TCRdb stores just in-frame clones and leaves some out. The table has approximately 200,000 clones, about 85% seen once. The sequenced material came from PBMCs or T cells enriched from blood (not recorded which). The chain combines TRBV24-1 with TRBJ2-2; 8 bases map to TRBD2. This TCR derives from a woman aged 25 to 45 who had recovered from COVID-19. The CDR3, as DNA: TGTGCCCCCCGATCCAGCGGGAGTTTTACCGGGGAGCTGTTTTTT. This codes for CAPRSSGSFTGELFF.